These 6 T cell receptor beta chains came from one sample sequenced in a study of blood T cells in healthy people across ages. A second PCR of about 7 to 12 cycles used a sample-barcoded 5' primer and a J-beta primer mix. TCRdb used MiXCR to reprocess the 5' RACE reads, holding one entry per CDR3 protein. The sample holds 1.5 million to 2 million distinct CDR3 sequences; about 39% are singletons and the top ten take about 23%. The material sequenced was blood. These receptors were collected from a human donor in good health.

The CDR3 DNA reads TGTGCCAGCCAATTTGCTACTGCTGCGGGGGAGCTGTTTTTT. It specifies CASQFATAAGELFF. This chain joins TRBV12-3 or TRBV12-4 and TRBJ2-2, with D unresolved. The CDR3 contains 14 residues. Trimming pared 8 bases from V and 8 bases from J, leaving 18 bases between.

CDR3 bases: TGCAGCGTGCGTATGACCGGGGTCGAGGGTGAAGCTTTCTTT. Translation gives CSVRMTGVEGEAFF. The genes are TRBV29-1 and TRBJ1-1; D is uncertain. V was clipped by 6 bases and J by 7 bases, with 21 bases between them. Germline-derived CDR1 and CDR2 are SQVTM and ANQGSEA. The CDR3 is made up of 14 amino acids.

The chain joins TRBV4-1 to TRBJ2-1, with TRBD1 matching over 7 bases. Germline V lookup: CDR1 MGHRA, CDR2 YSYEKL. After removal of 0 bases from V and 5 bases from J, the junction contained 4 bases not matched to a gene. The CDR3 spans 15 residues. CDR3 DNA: TGCGCCAGCAGCCAAGACAGGGGGTGGGACAATGAGCAGTTCTTC. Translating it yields CASSQDRGWDNEQFF.

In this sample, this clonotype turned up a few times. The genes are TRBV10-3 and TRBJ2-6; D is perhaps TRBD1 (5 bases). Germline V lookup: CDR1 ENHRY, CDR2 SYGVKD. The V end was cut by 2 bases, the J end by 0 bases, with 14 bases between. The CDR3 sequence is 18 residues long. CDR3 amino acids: CAISEGGAGISGANVLTF. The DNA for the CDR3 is TGTGCCATCAGTGAGGGTGGGGCAGGGATCTCTGGGGCCAACGTCCTGACTTTC.

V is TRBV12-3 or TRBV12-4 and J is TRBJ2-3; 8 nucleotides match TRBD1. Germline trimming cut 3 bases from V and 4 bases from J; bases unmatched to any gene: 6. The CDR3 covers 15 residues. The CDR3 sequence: CASSLNRGNADTQYF. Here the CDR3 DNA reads TGTGCCAGCAGTTTGAACAGGGGGAACGCAGATACGCAGTATTTT.

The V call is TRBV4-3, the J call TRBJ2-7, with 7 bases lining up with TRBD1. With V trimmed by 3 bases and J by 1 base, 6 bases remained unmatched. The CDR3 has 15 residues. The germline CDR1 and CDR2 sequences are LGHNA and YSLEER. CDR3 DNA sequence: TGCGCCAGCAGCCACCGGACAGGAAGATCCTACGAGCAGTACTTC. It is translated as CASSHRTGRSYEQYF.